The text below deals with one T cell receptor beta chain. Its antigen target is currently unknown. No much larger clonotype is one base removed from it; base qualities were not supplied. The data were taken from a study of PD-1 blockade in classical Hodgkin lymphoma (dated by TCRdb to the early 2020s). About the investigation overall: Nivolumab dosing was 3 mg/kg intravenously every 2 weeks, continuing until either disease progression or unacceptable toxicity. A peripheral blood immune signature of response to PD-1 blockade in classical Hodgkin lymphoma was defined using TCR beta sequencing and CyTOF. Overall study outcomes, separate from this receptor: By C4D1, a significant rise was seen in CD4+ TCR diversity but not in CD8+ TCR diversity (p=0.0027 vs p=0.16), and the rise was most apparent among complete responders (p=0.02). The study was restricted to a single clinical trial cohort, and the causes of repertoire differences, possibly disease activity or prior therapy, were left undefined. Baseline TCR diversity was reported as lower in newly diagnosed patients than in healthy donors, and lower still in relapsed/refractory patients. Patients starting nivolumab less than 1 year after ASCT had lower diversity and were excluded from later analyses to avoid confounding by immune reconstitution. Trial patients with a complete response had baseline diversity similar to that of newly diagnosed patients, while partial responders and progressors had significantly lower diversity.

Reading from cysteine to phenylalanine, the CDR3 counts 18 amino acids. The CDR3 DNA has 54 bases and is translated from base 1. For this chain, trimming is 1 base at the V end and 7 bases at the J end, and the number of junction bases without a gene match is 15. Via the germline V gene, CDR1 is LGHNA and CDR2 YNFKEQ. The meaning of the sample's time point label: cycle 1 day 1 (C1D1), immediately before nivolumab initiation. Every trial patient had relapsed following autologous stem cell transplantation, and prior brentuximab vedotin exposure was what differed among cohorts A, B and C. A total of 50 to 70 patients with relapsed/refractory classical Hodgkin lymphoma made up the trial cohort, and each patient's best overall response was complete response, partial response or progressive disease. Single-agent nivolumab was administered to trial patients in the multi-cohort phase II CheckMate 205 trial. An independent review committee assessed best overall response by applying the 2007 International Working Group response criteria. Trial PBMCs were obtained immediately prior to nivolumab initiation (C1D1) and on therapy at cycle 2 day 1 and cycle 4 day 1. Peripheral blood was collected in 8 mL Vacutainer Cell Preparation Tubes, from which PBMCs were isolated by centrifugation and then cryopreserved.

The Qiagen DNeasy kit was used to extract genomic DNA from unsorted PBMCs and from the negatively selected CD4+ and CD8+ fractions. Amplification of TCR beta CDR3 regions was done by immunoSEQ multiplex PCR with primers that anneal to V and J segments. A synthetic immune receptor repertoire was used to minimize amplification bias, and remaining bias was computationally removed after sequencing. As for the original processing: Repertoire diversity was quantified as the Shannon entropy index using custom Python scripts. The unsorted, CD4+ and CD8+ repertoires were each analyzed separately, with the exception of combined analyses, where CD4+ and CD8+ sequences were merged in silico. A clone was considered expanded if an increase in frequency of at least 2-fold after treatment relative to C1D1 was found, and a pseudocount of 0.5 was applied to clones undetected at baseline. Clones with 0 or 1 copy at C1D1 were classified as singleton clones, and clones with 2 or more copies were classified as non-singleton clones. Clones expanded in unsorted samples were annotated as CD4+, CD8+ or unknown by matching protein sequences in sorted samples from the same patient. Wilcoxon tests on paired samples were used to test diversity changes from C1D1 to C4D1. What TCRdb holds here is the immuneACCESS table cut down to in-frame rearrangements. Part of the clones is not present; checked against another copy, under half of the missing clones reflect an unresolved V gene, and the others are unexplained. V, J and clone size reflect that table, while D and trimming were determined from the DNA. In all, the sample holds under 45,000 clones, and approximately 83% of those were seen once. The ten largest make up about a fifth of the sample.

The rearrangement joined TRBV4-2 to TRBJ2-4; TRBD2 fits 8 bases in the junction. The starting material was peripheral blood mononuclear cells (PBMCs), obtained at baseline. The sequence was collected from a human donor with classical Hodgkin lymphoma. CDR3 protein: CASSQAQSPTSAHNIQYF. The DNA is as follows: TGTGCCAGCAGCCAAGCCCAAAGCCCGACTAGCGCCCATAACATTCAGTACTTC.